This T cell receptor (beta chain) was obtained from a study of Graves' ophthalmopathy and Graves' hyperthyroidism. Scientists amplified the TCR beta CDR3 regions from RNA transcripts. In the first round, RT-PCR was carried out with HTBI primers, and a multiplex PCR formed the second round. TCRdb recomputed calls from the multiplex PCR reads with MiXCR, one row per CDR3 protein. The top ten hold around 9.8% of the sample, which has approximately 500,000 distinct CDR3 sequences, approximately 15% seen once. Study conclusions and caveats: Discrimination between ophthalmopathy and stable hyperthyroidism by a 13-signature model showed about 86% sensitivity and more than 65% specificity. Among expanded thyroid clonotypes above 0.001 frequency, most also occurred in blood.

Clinical symptoms and serum thyroxine were used for diagnosis; TRAb, thyroid ultrasound and orbital computed tomography were also relied on. Sampling over 7.5 ml of fresh peripheral blood provided the PBMCs. At least ten counts were recorded for this clonotype. Its antigen is still unknown. The germline V and J ends were trimmed by 3 bases and 0 bases, with 12 bases remaining between them. Looked up from germline, CDR1 is LNHDA and CDR2 is SQIVND (reference sequence). The CDR3 totals 15 residues. Sequenced: blood. The chain combines TRBV19 with TRBJ2-7, with D perhaps TRBD1 (7 bases). The TCR comes from a woman in her twenties or thirties with Graves' ophthalmopathy. CDR3 sequence (DNA): TGTGCCAGTAGTATGGAGGGGGCCACCTCCTACGAGCAGTACTTC. Protein: CASSMEGATSYEQYF.